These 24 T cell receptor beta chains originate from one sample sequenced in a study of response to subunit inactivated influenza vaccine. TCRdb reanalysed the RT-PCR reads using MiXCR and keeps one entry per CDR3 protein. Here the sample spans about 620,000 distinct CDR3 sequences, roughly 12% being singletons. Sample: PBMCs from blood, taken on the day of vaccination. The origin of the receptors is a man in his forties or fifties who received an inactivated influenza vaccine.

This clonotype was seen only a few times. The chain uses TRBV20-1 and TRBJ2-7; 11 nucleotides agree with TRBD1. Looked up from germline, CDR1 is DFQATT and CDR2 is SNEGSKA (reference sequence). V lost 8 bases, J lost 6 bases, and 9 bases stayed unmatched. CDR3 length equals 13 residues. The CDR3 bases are TGCAGTTCCACTTGGACAGGGGGCCGCGAGCAGTACTTC. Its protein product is CSSTWTGGREQYF.

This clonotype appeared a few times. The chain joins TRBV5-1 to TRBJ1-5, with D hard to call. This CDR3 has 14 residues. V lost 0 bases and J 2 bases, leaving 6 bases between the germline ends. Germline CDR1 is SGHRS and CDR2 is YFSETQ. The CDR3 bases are TGCGCCAGCAGCTTGGAGTCAGGCAATCAGCCCCAGCATTTT. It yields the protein CASSLESGNQPQHF.

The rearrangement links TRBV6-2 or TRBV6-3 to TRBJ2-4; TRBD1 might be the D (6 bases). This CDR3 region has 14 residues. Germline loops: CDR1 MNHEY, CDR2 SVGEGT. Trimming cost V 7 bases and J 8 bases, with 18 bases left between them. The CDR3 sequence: CASKIPGVLDIQYF. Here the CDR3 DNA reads TGTGCCAGCAAAATCCCAGGGGTATTGGACATTCAGTACTTC.

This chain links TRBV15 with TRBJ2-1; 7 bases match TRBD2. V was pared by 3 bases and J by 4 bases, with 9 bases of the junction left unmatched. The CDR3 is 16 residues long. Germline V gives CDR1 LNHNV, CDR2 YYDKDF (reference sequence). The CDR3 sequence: CATSSPTSPVYNEQFF. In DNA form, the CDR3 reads TGTGCCACCAGCAGCCCGACTAGCCCGGTTTACAATGAGCAGTTCTTC.

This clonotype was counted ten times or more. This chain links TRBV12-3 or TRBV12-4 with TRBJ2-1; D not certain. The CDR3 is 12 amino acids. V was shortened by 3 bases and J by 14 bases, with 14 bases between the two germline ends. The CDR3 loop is CASSFGLPEKFF. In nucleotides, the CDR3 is TGTGCCAGCAGTTTCGGGCTCCCCGAAAAGTTCTTC.

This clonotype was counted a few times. The CDR3 DNA is TGTGCCAGCACCCTCGGGAGGCCATATAATTCACCCCTCCACTTT. Protein product: CASTLGRPYNSPLHF. This rearrangement joins TRBV12-3 or TRBV12-4 to TRBJ1-6; D is unresolved. The CDR3 is made up of 15 amino acids. V lost 7 bases, J lost 4 bases, and 14 bases lay in between.

CDR3 in amino acids: CASSSLGTGFMDTQYF. In nucleotides, the CDR3 is TGTGCCAGCAGTTCTCTCGGGACAGGGTTTATGGATACGCAGTATTTT. V gene TRBV28 combines with J gene TRBJ2-3; TRBD1 matches at 9 bases. This CDR3 comprises 16 residues. The germline V gene has CDR1 MDHEN and CDR2 SYDVKM. Germline trimming cut 4 bases from V and 6 bases from J; bases unmatched to any gene: 11.

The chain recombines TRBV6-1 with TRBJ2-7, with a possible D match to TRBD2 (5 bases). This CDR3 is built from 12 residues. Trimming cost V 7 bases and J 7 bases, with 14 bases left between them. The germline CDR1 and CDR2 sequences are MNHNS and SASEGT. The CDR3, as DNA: TGTGCCAGCAATCTTGGCGGGTGGGAGCAGTACTTC. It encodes CASNLGGWEQYF.

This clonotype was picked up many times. The CDR3 coding sequence is TGTGCCAGCAGCCCTGTAATCCCCGGGACTACGCAGTATTTT. Protein: CASSPVIPGTTQYF. The chain joins TRBV12-3 or TRBV12-4 to TRBJ2-3, with D perhaps matching TRBD1 or TRBD2 (5 bases each). The CDR3 runs 14 residues. Trimming took off 6 bases at V and 8 bases at J, with 18 bases between the two ends.

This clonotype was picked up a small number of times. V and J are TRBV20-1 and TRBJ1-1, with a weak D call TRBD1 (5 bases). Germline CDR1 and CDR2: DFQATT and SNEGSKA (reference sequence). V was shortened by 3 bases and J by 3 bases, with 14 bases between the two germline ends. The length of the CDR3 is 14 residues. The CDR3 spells CSASLAGRDTEAFF. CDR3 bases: TGCAGTGCTAGTTTGGCAGGGAGGGACACTGAAGCTTTCTTT.

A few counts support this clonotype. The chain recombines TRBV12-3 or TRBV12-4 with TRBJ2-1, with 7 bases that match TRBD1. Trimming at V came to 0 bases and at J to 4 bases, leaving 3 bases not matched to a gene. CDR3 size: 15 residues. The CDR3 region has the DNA TGTGCCAGCAGTTTAGCAGACAGGGAGTACAATGAGCAGTTCTTC. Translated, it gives CASSLADREYNEQFF.

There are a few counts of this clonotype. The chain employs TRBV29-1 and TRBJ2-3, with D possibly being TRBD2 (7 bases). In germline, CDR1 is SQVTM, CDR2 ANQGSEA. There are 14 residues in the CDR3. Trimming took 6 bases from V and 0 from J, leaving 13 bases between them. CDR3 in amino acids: CSVRGRGSTDTQYF. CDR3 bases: TGCAGCGTCCGAGGGAGGGGGAGCACAGATACGCAGTATTTT.

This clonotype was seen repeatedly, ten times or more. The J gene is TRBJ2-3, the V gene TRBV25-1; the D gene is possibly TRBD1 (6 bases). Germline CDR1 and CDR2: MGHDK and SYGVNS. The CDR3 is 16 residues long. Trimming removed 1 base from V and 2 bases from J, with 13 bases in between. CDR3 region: CASSEWSQGPTDTQYF. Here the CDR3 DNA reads TGTGCCAGCAGTGAATGGAGTCAGGGGCCCACAGATACGCAGTATTTT.

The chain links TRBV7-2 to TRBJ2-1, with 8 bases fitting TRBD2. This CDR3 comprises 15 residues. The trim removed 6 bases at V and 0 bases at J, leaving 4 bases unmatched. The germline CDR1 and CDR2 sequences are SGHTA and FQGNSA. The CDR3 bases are TGTGCCAGCAGGGAGAGCGGGAGCTCCTACAATGAGCAGTTCTTC. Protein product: CASRESGSSYNEQFF.

Here the CDR3 reads CASSGGLAGGTFTKNIQYF. The CDR3 DNA reads as TGTGCCAGCAGCGGGGGACTAGCGGGAGGGACCTTTACCAAAAACATTCAGTACTTC. This sequence joins TRBV9 and TRBJ2-4; 16 bases fit TRBD2. V gave up 3 bases and J gave up 2 bases; unmatched junction bases: 8. CDR1 is SGDLS and CDR2 is YYNGEE in the germline V gene. The CDR3 contains 19 residues. The variable domain in full, completed from reference TRBV9 and TRBJ2-4, reads DSGVTQTPKHLITATGQRVTLRCSPRSGDLSVYWYQQSLDQGLQFLIQYYNGEERAKGNILERFSAQQFPDLHSELNLSSLELGDSALYFCASSGGLAGGTFTKNIQYFGAGTRLSVL.

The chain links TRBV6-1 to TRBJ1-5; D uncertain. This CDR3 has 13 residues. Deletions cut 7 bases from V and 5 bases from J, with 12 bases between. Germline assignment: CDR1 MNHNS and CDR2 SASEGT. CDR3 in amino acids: CASTQVSDQPQHF. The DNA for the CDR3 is TGTGCCAGCACCCAGGTTAGTGATCAGCCCCAGCATTTT.

CDR3 in amino acids: CASSYWFTYEQYF. The CDR3 DNA reads TGTGCCAGCAGTTACTGGTTTACCTACGAGCAGTACTTC. The V gene is TRBV6-2 or TRBV6-3, the J gene TRBJ2-7; no firm D call. V lost 1 base to trimming and J lost 2 bases, with 6 bases between them. The CDR3 consists of 13 residues. The germline gives CDR1 MNHEY, CDR2 SVGEGT.

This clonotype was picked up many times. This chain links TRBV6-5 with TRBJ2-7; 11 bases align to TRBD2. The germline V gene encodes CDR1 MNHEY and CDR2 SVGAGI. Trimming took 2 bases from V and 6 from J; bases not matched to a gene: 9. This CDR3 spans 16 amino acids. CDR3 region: CASSYPPASGRFEQYF. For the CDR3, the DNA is TGTGCCAGCAGTTACCCCCCGGCTAGCGGGAGGTTCGAGCAGTACTTC.

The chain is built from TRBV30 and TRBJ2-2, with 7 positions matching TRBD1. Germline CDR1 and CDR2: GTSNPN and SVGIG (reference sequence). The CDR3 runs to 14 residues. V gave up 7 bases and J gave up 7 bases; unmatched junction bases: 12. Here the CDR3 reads CASEPTGRSGELFF. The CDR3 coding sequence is TGTGCCTCCGAACCGACAGGGCGAAGCGGGGAGCTGTTTTTT.

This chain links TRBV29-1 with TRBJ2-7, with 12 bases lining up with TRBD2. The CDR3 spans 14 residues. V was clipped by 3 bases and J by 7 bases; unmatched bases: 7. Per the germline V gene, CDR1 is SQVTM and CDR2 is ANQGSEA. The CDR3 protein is CSVDLAGGPYEQYF. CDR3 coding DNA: TGCAGCGTTGATCTAGCGGGAGGGCCGTATGAGCAGTACTTC.

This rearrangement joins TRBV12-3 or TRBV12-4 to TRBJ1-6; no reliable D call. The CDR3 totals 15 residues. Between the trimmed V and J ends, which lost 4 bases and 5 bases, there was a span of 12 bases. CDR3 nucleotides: TGTGCCAGCAGTTCCCAAGTTGGAAATAATTCACCCCTCCACTTT. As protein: CASSSQVGNNSPLHF.

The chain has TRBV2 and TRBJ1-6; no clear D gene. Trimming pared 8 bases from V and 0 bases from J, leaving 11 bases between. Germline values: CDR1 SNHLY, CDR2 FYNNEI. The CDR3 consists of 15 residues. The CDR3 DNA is TGTGCCAGCCGCCGGGAGGGCTCCTATAATTCACCCCTCCACTTT. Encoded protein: CASRREGSYNSPLHF. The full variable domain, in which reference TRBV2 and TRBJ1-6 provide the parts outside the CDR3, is EPEVTQTPSHQVTQMGQEVILRCVPISNHLYFYWYRQILGQKVEFLVSFYNNEISEKSEIFDDQFSVERPDGSNFTLKIRSTKLEDSAMYFCASRREGSYNSPLHFGNGTRLTVT.

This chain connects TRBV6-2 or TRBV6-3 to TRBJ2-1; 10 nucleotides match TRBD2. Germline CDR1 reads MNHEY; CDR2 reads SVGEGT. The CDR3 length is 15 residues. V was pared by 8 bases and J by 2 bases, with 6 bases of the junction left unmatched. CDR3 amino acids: CASWPSGRAYNEQFF. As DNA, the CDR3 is TGTGCCAGCTGGCCCAGCGGGAGGGCCTACAATGAGCAGTTCTTC.

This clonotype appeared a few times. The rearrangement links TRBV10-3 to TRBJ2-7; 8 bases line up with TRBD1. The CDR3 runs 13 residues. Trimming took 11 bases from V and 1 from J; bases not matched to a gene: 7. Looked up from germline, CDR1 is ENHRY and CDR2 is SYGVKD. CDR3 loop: CAATGGSSYEQYF. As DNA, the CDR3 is TGTGCCGCCACAGGGGGGTCTTCCTACGAGCAGTACTTC.